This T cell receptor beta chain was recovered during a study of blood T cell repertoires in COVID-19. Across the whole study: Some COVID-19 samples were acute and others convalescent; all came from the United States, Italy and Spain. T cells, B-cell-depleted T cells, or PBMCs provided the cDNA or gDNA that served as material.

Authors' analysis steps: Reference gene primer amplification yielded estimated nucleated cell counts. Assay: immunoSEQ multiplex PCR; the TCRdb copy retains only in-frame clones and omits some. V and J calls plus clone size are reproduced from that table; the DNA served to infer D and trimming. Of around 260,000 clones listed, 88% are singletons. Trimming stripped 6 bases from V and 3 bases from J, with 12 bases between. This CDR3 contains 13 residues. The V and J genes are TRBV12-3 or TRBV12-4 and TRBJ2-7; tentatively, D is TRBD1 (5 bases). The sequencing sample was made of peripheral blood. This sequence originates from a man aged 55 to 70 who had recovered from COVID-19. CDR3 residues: CASRATEIYEQYF. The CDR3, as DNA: TGTGCCAGCAGAGCGACAGAGATCTACGAGCAGTACTTC.